This T cell receptor beta chain is drawn from a study of long-term antiretroviral therapy in people with HIV. Study-wide background: The earliest samples came about a decade before the 2015 immediate-ART recommendation.

The V end was cut by 5 bases, the J end by 7 bases, with 15 bases between. CDR3 length: 14 residues. Germline V gene data show CDR1 as MNHEY and CDR2 as SVGAGI. At the survey level, the v3.0 immunoSEQ assay was run. Measured with immunoSEQ multiplex PCR; TCRdb has only the in-frame clones, and not every one. The profile shows 25,000 to 30,000 clones, roughly 90% of them singletons. The sample here was unsorted PBMCs, taken 1.8 years after starting antiretroviral therapy. The V gene is TRBV6-5, the J gene TRBJ1-5; D might be TRBD1 (5 bases). This receptor was obtained from a woman between 18 and 30 years old with HIV. The CDR3 sequence: CASSTGAVRQPQHF. CDR3 in DNA: TGTGCCAGCAGTACTGGGGCGGTTAGGCAGCCCCAGCATTTT.